A single sample gave rise to the 21 T cell receptor beta chains below, sequenced in a study of CD8 T cells in Susac syndrome. Random hexamers were used to reverse transcribe the RNA input (roughly 0.5 to 1 ug). Each CDR3 protein is one row after TCRdb ran MiXCR on the immunoSEQ multiplex PCR reads. The profile shows roughly 180,000 distinct CDR3 sequences, about 95% of them singletons. The material sequenced was CD4+ T cells from PBMCs. These receptors were obtained from a human donor in good health.

This chain joins TRBV28 and TRBJ2-5; tentatively, D is TRBD1 or TRBD2 (6 bases each). Germline CDR1 reads MDHEN; CDR2 reads SYDVKM. The CDR3 totals 13 residues. V lost 11 bases to trimming and J lost 1 base, with 14 bases between them. CDR3 sequence (DNA): TGTGCCTCTAGGCCGGGGGCCCAAGAGACCCAGTACTTC. Encoded protein: CASRPGAQETQYF.

This clonotype was seen a single time. This CDR3 is CASSRTSRFGNTIYF. In DNA form, the CDR3 reads TGTGCCAGCAGCCGAACCTCGAGATTTGGAAACACCATATATTTT. This sequence joins TRBV27 and TRBJ1-3; D is ambiguous. Germline lookup yields CDR1 MNHEY and CDR2 SMNVEV (reference sequence). With 6 bases removed from V and 3 bases from J, the gap between germline ends came to 15 bases. The CDR3 is 15 residues long.

This chain uses TRBV15 with TRBJ2-3; D is possibly TRBD1 or TRBD2 (5 bases each). V was pared by 1 base and J by 7 bases, with 12 bases between. The CDR3 totals 14 residues. Germline loops: CDR1 LNHNV, CDR2 YYDKDF (reference sequence). CDR3 in DNA: TGTGCCACCAGCAGAGGGGGGACGGATAATACGCAGTATTTT. Translating it yields CATSRGGTDNTQYF.

This chain connects TRBV29-1 to TRBJ2-3; weak D call: TRBD1 (5 bases). Trimming took off 4 bases at V and 2 bases at J, with 13 bases between the two ends. Germline V CDR1 and CDR2: SQVTM, ANQGSEA. CDR3 length equals 14 residues. The CDR3 sequence: CSVGGRVSTDTQYF. CDR3 nucleotides: TGCAGCGTTGGGGGCAGAGTGTCCACAGATACGCAGTATTTT.

The V gene is TRBV6-5, the J gene TRBJ2-7; possibly TRBD1 for D (5 bases). This CDR3 region has 13 residues. Looked up from germline, CDR1 is MNHEY and CDR2 is SVGAGI. Trimming shortened V by 2 bases and J by 3 bases, and 8 bases separated the two germline ends. The CDR3 region is CASSYGADYEQYF. As DNA, the CDR3 is TGTGCCAGCAGTTACGGGGCAGACTACGAGCAGTACTTC.

In its sample, this clonotype was seen once. Here the CDR3 reads CARTGVRTDTQYF. CDR3 coding DNA: TGTGCCAGGACGGGTGTACGGACAGATACGCAGTATTTT. The chain uses TRBV6-5 and TRBJ2-3, with D uncertain. Per the germline V gene, CDR1 is MNHEY and CDR2 is SVGAGI. There are 13 residues in the CDR3. The V end was cut by 9 bases, the J end by 3 bases, with 13 bases between.

The V gene is TRBV3-1, the J gene TRBJ2-3; D unresolved. This CDR3 has 12 amino acids. V lost 0 bases and J lost 4, with 2 bases in between. Germline CDR1 reads LGHDT; CDR2 reads YNNKEL (reference sequence). This CDR3 reads CASSQDPDTQYF. In nucleotides, the CDR3 is TGTGCCAGCAGCCAAGATCCAGATACGCAGTATTTT.

V is TRBV3-1 and J is TRBJ2-1; D may be TRBD2 (5 bases). Trimming took off 5 bases at V and 3 bases at J, with 17 bases between the two ends. This CDR3 is 16 amino acids long. Germline lookup yields CDR1 LGHDT and CDR2 YNNKEL (reference sequence). The CDR3 loop is CASSNLWELGYNEQFF. The CDR3 DNA reads as TGTGCCAGCAGCAACCTTTGGGAGCTCGGCTACAATGAGCAGTTCTTC.

This sequence joins TRBV6-5 and TRBJ2-7; D call uncertain. The CDR3 is made up of 13 amino acids. Deletions cut 8 bases from V and 5 bases from J, with 16 bases between. The germline gives CDR1 MNHEY, CDR2 SVGAGI. This CDR3 reads CASSLGLLDEQYF. The CDR3 bases are TGTGCCAGCTCTCTAGGGCTTCTCGACGAGCAGTACTTC.

The genes are TRBV29-1 and TRBJ2-6; TRBD1 matches 7 bases. Germline V CDR1 and CDR2: SQVTM, ANQGSEA. This CDR3 has 14 residues. With 6 bases clipped from V and 1 base from J, the junction kept 3 bases outside the gene matches. CDR3 sequence (DNA): TGCAGCGTCGCGGACAGGTCTGGGGCCAACGTCCTGACTTTC. It encodes CSVADRSGANVLTF. Full variable domain (remainder filled in from reference TRBV29-1 and TRBJ2-6): SAVISQKPSRDICQRGTSLTIQCQVDSQVTMMFWYRQQPGQSLTLIATANQGSEATYESGFVIDKFPISRPNLTFSTLTVSNMSPEDSSIYLCSVADRSGANVLTFGAGSRLTVL.

The rearrangement joins TRBV7-2 to TRBJ1-5, with a weak D call TRBD1 (5 bases). Trimming took off 3 bases at V and 6 bases at J, with 15 bases between the two ends. Looked up from germline, CDR1 is SGHTA and CDR2 is FQGNSA. This CDR3 comprises 15 residues. CDR3: CASSLWQGVGQPQHF. The CDR3, as DNA: TGTGCCAGCAGCTTGTGGCAGGGAGTGGGTCAGCCCCAGCATTTT.

In DNA, the CDR3 is TGTGCCAGCAGCCAGGGACAGGGGGATCGGCCCCAGCATTTT. Amino acids: CASSQGQGDRPQHF. This sequence joins TRBV4-2 and TRBJ1-5; TRBD1 agrees at 11 bases. Germline-derived CDR1 and CDR2 are LGHNA and YNFKEQ. V lost 3 bases to trimming and J lost 9 bases; unmatched junction nucleotides: 4. This CDR3 region has 14 residues.

V and J are TRBV29-1 and TRBJ2-5, with a tentative D call TRBD2 (7 bases). The CDR3 contains 11 residues. Germline V gives CDR1 SQVTM, CDR2 ANQGSEA. V was cut by 7 bases and J by 5 bases, with 11 bases left in between. The CDR3 bases are TGCAGCGCCGAGGGGGGGGAGACCCAGTACTTC. Translating gives CSAEGGETQYF.

This chain joins TRBV29-1 and TRBJ2-3, with D unclear. Trimming shortened V by 4 bases and J by 5 bases, and 13 bases separated the two germline ends. Per germline, CDR1 SQVTM and CDR2 ANQGSEA. The CDR3 loop spans 13 amino acids. CDR3 residues: CSVVGYLIDTQYF. The CDR3, as DNA: TGCAGCGTTGTCGGCTACCTTATAGATACGCAGTATTTT.

This clonotype was counted once. V and J are TRBV15 and TRBJ2-1; 9 bases match TRBD2. From germline, CDR1 is LNHNV and CDR2 YYDKDF (reference sequence). V gave up 6 bases and J gave up 10 bases; unmatched junction bases: 19. This CDR3 region has 17 residues. CDR3 in amino acids: CATSPEWAGGLLKEQFF. In DNA form, the CDR3 reads TGTGCCACCAGTCCGGAGTGGGCGGGAGGGCTCCTTAAGGAGCAGTTCTTC.

V and J are TRBV4-2 and TRBJ2-5; D perhaps matches TRBD2 (5 bases). Looked up from germline, CDR1 is LGHNA and CDR2 is YNFKEQ. This CDR3 region has 16 residues. The V gene lost 1 base and the J gene lost 2 bases, with 14 bases spanning the gap. CDR3 amino acids: CASSQGVSGEQETQYF. The DNA of the CDR3 is TGTGCCAGCAGCCAAGGGGTCTCTGGGGAGCAAGAGACCCAGTACTTC.

V is TRBV6-2 or TRBV6-3 and J is TRBJ2-3, with 8 bases lining up with TRBD2. Trimming at V came to 6 bases and at J to 2 bases, leaving 13 bases not matched to a gene. Germline-derived CDR1 and CDR2 are MNHEY and SVGEGT. The CDR3 extends over 17 amino acids. The CDR3 nucleotides read TGTGCCAGCAGCCTAGGCCCCTTAGCGGGACTCACAGATACGCAGTATTTT. Translating gives CASSLGPLAGLTDTQYF.

The gene calls are TRBV4-2 and TRBJ2-5; D is possibly TRBD1 (5 bases). From germline, CDR1 is LGHNA and CDR2 YNFKEQ. CDR3 length equals 16 residues. V was cut by 0 bases and J by 4 bases, with 15 bases left in between. DNA for the CDR3: TGTGCCAGCAGCCAAGAAATGGGGCACGCCCTAGAGACCCAGTACTTC. This gives the protein CASSQEMGHALETQYF.

The chain recombines TRBV27 with TRBJ2-1; 10 nucleotides align to TRBD1. Trimming removed 5 bases from V and 11 bases from J; junction bases left unmatched: 18. The CDR3 is 17 amino acids. Germline V gives CDR1 MNHEY, CDR2 SMNVEV (reference sequence). The CDR3 sequence: CASSLRNRDRGGLQQFF. The CDR3 nucleotides read TGTGCCAGCAGTCTACGAAACCGGGACAGGGGAGGCCTGCAGCAGTTCTTC.

This chain links TRBV6-2 or TRBV6-3 with TRBJ1-1; D gene ambiguous. V was pared by 0 bases and J by 1 base, with 9 bases between. CDR3 length: 15 residues. CDR1 MNHEY and CDR2 SVGEGT come from the germline V gene. DNA for the CDR3: TGTGCCAGCAGTTACTCGGGTAGTGAGAACACTGAAGCTTTCTTT. This gives the protein CASSYSGSENTEAFF.

V gene TRBV7-2 combines with J gene TRBJ2-2; no reliable D call. Trimming took off 2 bases at V and 7 bases at J, with 8 bases between the two ends. The length of the CDR3 is 13 residues. Germline V gene data show CDR1 as SGHTA and CDR2 as FQGNSA. The CDR3 sequence: CASSLSYLGELFF. The CDR3 DNA follows: TGTGCCAGCAGCTTATCCTACCTCGGGGAGCTGTTTTTT.